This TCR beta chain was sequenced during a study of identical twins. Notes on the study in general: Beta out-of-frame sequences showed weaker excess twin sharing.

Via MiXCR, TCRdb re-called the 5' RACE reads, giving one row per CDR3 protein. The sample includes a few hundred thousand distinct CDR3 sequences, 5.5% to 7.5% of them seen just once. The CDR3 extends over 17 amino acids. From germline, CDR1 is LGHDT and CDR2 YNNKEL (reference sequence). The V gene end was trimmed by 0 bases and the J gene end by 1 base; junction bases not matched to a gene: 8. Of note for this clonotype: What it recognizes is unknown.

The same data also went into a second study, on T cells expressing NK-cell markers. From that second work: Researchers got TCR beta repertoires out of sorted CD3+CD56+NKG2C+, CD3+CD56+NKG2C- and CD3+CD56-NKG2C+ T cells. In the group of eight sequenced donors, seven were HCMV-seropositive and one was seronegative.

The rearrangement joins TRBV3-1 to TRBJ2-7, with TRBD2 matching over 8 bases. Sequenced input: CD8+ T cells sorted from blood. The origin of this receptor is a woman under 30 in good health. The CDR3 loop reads CASSQDGSGVKSYEQYF. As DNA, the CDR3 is TGTGCCAGCAGCCAAGACGGTAGCGGGGTGAAATCCTACGAGCAGTACTTC.